Listed below are T cell receptor beta chains from one sample, sequenced in a study of blood T cell dynamics during melanoma immunotherapy. Libraries were prepared by immunoSEQ multiplex PCR; TCRdb keeps only in-frame clonotypes and omits some of them. The sample lists around 10,000 clones, 65% to 90% occurring once. The sequencing used blood, collected from a patient treated with checkpoint blockade. The receptor set was obtained from a human donor with melanoma. Both conserved end residues are part of each CDR3. The D gene is left open where the match is weak. A row's size may be missing; if present it is once, few, many or a size class.

DNA: TGTGCCAGCAGCGCGCAGGGGTTTCGAGAAAAACTGTTTTTT
CDR3: CASSAQGFREKLFF
J: TRBJ1-4
V: TRBV2
size: NA
D: NA

DNA: TGTGCCAGCAGCTCCGGACAGGCCTACAATGAGCAGTTCTTC
CDR3: CASSSGQAYNEQFF
J: TRBJ2-1
V: TRBV7-6
size: NA
D: TRBD1

DNA: TGTGCCAGCACCCTAACTTGGGGCGAGCAGTACTTC
CDR3: CASTLTWGEQYF
J: TRBJ2-7
V: TRBV2
size: NA
D: NA

DNA: TGTGCCAGCAGTTACACTATAGGGTTGGGCACCGGGGAGCTGTTTTTT
CDR3: CASSYTIGLGTGELFF
J: TRBJ2-2
V: TRBV6-6
size: NA
D: NA

DNA: TGTGCTAGTGGACAGACAGGGAGCTATGGCTACACCTTC
CDR3: CASGQTGSYGYTF
J: TRBJ1-2
V: TRBV12-5
size: NA
D: TRBD1

DNA: TGTGCCAGCGGAGGGTCTTGGAATCAGCCCCAGCATTTT
CDR3: CASGGSWNQPQHF
J: TRBJ1-5
V: TRBV25-1
size: NA
D: NA

DNA: TGCGCCAGCAGCCAAGATCCGGGACAGGGGGCTTGGGAGCAGTTCTTC
CDR3: CASSQDPGQGAWEQFF
J: TRBJ2-1
V: TRBV4-1
size: NA
D: TRBD1

DNA: TGTGCCAGTAGTCCCGACACTGGGGCCAACGTCCTGACTTTC
CDR3: CASSPDTGANVLTF
J: TRBJ2-6
V: TRBV19
size: NA
D: NA

DNA: TGTGCCAGCAGTGAAGCGTTGCGGAATCAGCCCCAGCATTTT
CDR3: CASSEALRNQPQHF
J: TRBJ1-5
V: TRBV6-1
size: NA
D: NA

DNA: TGTGCCATCAGTGGATTTAGCGGGGGGCGCACCGGGGAGCTGTTTTTT
CDR3: CAISGFSGGRTGELFF
J: TRBJ2-2
V: TRBV10-3
size: few
D: TRBD2

DNA: TGTGCCAGCAGCTTCTCAGGCGGGGGGGGACTCGAGACCCAGTACTTC
CDR3: CASSFSGGGGLETQYF
J: TRBJ2-5
V: TRBV5-4
size: NA
D: TRBD2

DNA: TGTGCCAGCAGTGAGACAGGACTAATTTCCTATGGCTACACCTTC
CDR3: CASSETGLISYGYTF
J: TRBJ1-2
V: TRBV28
size: NA
D: NA

DNA: TGTGCCAGCTCACCCTTATTTTTACAGGGAGGGGCTGAGCAGTTCTTC
CDR3: CASSPLFLQGGAEQFF
J: TRBJ2-1
V: TRBV18
size: NA
D: NA

DNA: TGTGCCAGTAGGGTGATGGGAGGGAGTGAAAAACTGTTTTTT
CDR3: CASRVMGGSEKLFF
J: TRBJ1-4
V: TRBV19
size: NA
D: NA

DNA: TGTGCCAGTCAAAACCCCATCGGAGGCTACACCTTC
CDR3: CASQNPIGGYTF
J: TRBJ1-2
V: TRBV28
size: NA
D: NA

DNA: TGTGCCAGTAAGGGTATCTGGCGGGGGGTTCAAGAGACCCAGTACTTC
CDR3: CASKGIWRGVQETQYF
J: TRBJ2-5
V: TRBV19
size: NA
D: TRBD2

DNA: TGTGCCAGCAGCTTACCTGGCTACCCTCGAGAGGAGACCCAGTACTTC
CDR3: CASSLPGYPREETQYF
J: TRBJ2-5
V: TRBV7-2
size: NA
D: NA

DNA: TGCGCCAGCAGATCGGGCCCGAACACTGAAGCTTTCTTT
CDR3: CASRSGPNTEAFF
J: TRBJ1-1
V: TRBV5-1
size: NA
D: NA

DNA: TGTGCCAGCAGTTTATTGAGCGGGGGGGACAATGAGCAGTTCTTC
CDR3: CASSLLSGGDNEQFF
J: TRBJ2-1
V: TRBV27
size: NA
D: TRBD2

DNA: TGTGCCAGCAGCCCCCGGACTAGCGGGGGGGCCATAGAGACCCAGTACTTC
CDR3: CASSPRTSGGAIETQYF
J: TRBJ2-5
V: TRBV7-9
size: NA
D: TRBD2

DNA: TGTGCCTGGCCGGGACATCTACATTCTGGGGCCAACGTCCTGACTTTC
CDR3: CAWPGHLHSGANVLTF
J: TRBJ2-6
V: TRBV30
size: NA
D: NA

DNA: TGTGCCAGCAGCCCCCGACGGACTTCTAACACCGGGGAGCTGTTTTTT
CDR3: CASSPRRTSNTGELFF
J: TRBJ2-2
V: TRBV7-3
size: NA
D: NA

DNA: TGCAGCGTTGAAGTGGAGGGGTACGAGCAGTACTTC
CDR3: CSVEVEGYEQYF
J: TRBJ2-7
V: TRBV29-1
size: NA
D: NA

DNA: TGCGCCAGCAGCTTGGGGGACAGAAACTCCTACAATGAGCAGTTCTTC
CDR3: CASSLGDRNSYNEQFF
J: TRBJ2-1
V: TRBV5-1
size: once
D: TRBD1

DNA: TGTGCCAGCAGTTACTCGAGACCGAGCTCTGGAAACACCATATATTTT
CDR3: CASSYSRPSSGNTIYF
J: TRBJ1-3
V: TRBV6-5
size: NA
D: NA

DNA: TGTGCCATCAGTGAGTCGCCCCCGGGACTAGCGGGGGGCGGAGATACGCAGTATTTT
CDR3: CAISESPPGLAGGGDTQYF
J: TRBJ2-3
V: TRBV10-3
size: NA
D: TRBD2

DNA: TGTGCCAGCAGCTCAGACTACTTCTCCTACGAGCAGTACTTC
CDR3: CASSSDYFSYEQYF
J: TRBJ2-7
V: TRBV7-2
size: NA
D: NA

DNA: TGTGCCTGGAGACCCAACCGGGGCTATAATTCACCCCTCCACTTT
CDR3: CAWRPNRGYNSPLHF
J: TRBJ1-6
V: TRBV30
size: NA
D: NA

DNA: TGTGCCTGGAGCTCCGGGACACGGTTTCTCTACGAGCAGTACTTC
CDR3: CAWSSGTRFLYEQYF
J: TRBJ2-7
V: TRBV30
size: NA
D: NA

DNA: TGTGCCAGCAGCCCCAGAGGGGGCGCAACTGCAACTAATGAAAAACTGTTTTTT
CDR3: CASSPRGGATATNEKLFF
J: TRBJ1-4
V: TRBV7-6
size: NA
D: TRBD1

DNA: TGTGCCAGCAGTTCCCCGGGACAGAGCTCCTACAATGAGCAGTTCTTC
CDR3: CASSSPGQSSYNEQFF
J: TRBJ2-1
V: TRBV6-6
size: NA
D: TRBD1

DNA: TGTGCCAGCAGCCCAAGAGTTGAAGCTTTCTTT
CDR3: CASSPRVEAFF
J: TRBJ1-1
V: TRBV7-9
size: NA
D: NA

DNA: TGTGCCAGCAGTCCCCCCCCAGCAAAGGGTGAGCAGTTCTTC
CDR3: CASSPPPAKGEQFF
J: TRBJ2-1
V: TRBV28
size: NA
D: NA

DNA: TGCGCCAGCATGGGGGGGTTCACCGGGGAGCTGTTTTTT
CDR3: CASMGGFTGELFF
J: TRBJ2-2
V: TRBV5-1
size: NA
D: TRBD2

DNA: TGCGCCAGCAGCATAGGAACAGTGAACACTGAAGCTTTCTTT
CDR3: CASSIGTVNTEAFF
J: TRBJ1-1
V: TRBV5-1
size: NA
D: NA

DNA: TGTGCCTGGATTAGCCTCGACAGGGCTAACACCGGGGAGCTGTTTTTT
CDR3: CAWISLDRANTGELFF
J: TRBJ2-2
V: TRBV30
size: once
D: TRBD1

DNA: TGTGCCAGCAGCCATGAGGACAGGGCTGGGGCCAACGTCCTGACTTTC
CDR3: CASSHEDRAGANVLTF
J: TRBJ2-6
V: TRBV14
size: NA
D: TRBD1

DNA: TGCGCCAGCAGCTCGGCGGCTAGCGCGATGGGCACAGATACGCAGTATTTT
CDR3: CASSSAASAMGTDTQYF
J: TRBJ2-3
V: TRBV5-1
size: NA
D: NA

DNA: TGTGCCAGCAAGGCAGGGACTTACACTGAAGCTTTCTTT
CDR3: CASKAGTYTEAFF
J: TRBJ1-1
V: TRBV2
size: few
D: NA

DNA: TGTGCCAGCAGCGCGTCACAGGGGGCTGGGTCACCCCTCCACTTT
CDR3: CASSASQGAGSPLHF
J: TRBJ1-6
V: TRBV9
size: NA
D: TRBD1

DNA: TGTGCCAGCAGTTTAAGTCCGTCAGGGGGCGTCGGTGGCTACACCTTC
CDR3: CASSLSPSGGVGGYTF
J: TRBJ1-2
V: TRBV27
size: NA
D: TRBD1

DNA: TGCGCCAGCAGCCAAGACGGTGAAAACCTTTGGCAGGGGGTCGTCTATGGCTACACCTTC
CDR3: CASSQDGENLWQGVVYGYTF
J: TRBJ1-2
V: TRBV4-1
size: once
D: TRBD1